This TCR beta chain came from a study of blood T cell repertoires in COVID-19. About the research overall: The cDNA or gDNA used as material had been derived from T cells, B-cell-depleted T cells, or PBMCs.

Across over 20 US areas, participants ranged in age from 18 to 89 years. Cohorts were based on clinical histories the participants reported. This clone showed up just once. Per the original methods: Reference gene primers were amplified, and this amplification served to estimate nucleated cell counts. Only in-frame clones appear in the TCRdb table, and some are missing; sequencing was by immunoSEQ multiplex PCR. That table supplies the V and J calls and clone size; D and trimming were determined from the DNA. The top ten hold 6.2% of the sample, which has 140,000 or so clones, roughly 80% seen once. Germline CDR1 LNHNV, CDR2 YYDKDF (reference sequence). The CDR3 loop spans 15 amino acids. V was clipped by 3 bases and J by 2 bases, with 10 bases between them.

The sample taken for sequencing was PBMCs or T cells enriched from blood (not recorded which). The rearrangement joins TRBV15 to TRBJ2-2, with a tentative D call TRBD1 (6 bases). The origin of this receptor is a woman aged 40-49 years who had recovered from COVID-19. The CDR3, as DNA: TGTGCCACCAGCAGGGCAGGGGCTAACACCGGGGAGCTGTTTTTT. It specifies CATSRAGANTGELFF.